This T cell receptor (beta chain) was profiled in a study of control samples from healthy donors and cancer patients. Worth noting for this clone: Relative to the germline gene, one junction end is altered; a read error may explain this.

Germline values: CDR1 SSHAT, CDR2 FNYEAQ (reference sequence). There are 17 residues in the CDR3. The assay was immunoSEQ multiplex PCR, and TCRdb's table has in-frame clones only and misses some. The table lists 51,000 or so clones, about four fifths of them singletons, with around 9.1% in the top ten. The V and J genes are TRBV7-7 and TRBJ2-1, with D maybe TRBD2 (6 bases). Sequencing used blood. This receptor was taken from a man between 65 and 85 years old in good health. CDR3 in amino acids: CASSSTSPGAGYNEQFF. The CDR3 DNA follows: TGTGCTAGCAGCTCCACCTCTCCAGGTGCGGGATACAATGAGCAGTTCTTC. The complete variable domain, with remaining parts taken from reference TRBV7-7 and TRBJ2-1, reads GAGVSQSPRYKVTKRGQDVTLRCDPISSHATLYWYQQALGQGPEFLTYFNYEAQPDKSGLPSDRFSAERPEGSISTLTIQRTEQRDSAMYRCASSSTSPGAGYNEQFFGPGTRLTVL.